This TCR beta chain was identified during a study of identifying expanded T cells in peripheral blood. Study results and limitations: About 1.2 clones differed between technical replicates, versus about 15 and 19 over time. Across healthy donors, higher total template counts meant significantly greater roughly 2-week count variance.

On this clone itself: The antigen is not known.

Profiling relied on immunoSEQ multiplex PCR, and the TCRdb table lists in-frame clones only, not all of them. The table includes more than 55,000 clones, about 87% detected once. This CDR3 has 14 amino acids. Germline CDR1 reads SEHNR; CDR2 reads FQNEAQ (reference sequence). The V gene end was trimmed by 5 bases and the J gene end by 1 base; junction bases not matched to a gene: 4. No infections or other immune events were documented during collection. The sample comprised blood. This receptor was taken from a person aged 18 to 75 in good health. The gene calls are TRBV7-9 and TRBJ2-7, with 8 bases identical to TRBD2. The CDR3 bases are TGTGCCAGCAGCGTCGGACTAGCATCCTACGAGCAGTACTTC. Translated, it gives CASSVGLASYEQYF.